The text below deals with one TCR beta chain. Its antigen is unknown. This entry is derived from a study of T cells after yellow fever vaccination. Study-wide results and caveats: There was a small share of clonotypes that showed up in both the CD4 and CD8 compartments.

Trimming shortened V by 0 bases and J by 5 bases, and 16 bases separated the two germline ends. CDR1 and CDR2 (germline): SGHDN, FVKESK. The CDR3 spans 16 residues. Production of TCR cDNA was by 5'RACE template switching, which also added a universal primer site and UMIs. TCRdb fed the 5' RACE reads into MiXCR, producing one record per CDR3 protein. The sample consists of 200,000 to 300,000 distinct CDR3 sequences, approximately 6.7% of them appearing once. This specimen was CD4+ T cells sorted from PBMCs, taken on the day of the yellow fever booster vaccination. This clonotype originated in a man aged 25-45 years who received the YFV17D yellow fever vaccine. The J gene is TRBJ2-5, the V gene TRBV14, with unresolved D. CDR3: CASSQEASRFRETQYF. Written as DNA, the CDR3 is TGTGCCAGCAGCCAAGAAGCGTCGCGGTTCAGGGAGACCCAGTACTTC.